This T cell receptor (beta chain) is drawn from a study of blood T cell repertoires in COVID-19. Looking at the study overall: The United States, Italy and Spain were the sources of the acute and convalescent COVID-19 samples. The analysed material was cDNA or gDNA that came from T cells, B-cell-depleted T cells, or PBMCs.

This clone showed up many times. J lost 5 bases, V lost 5 bases, and 2 bases had no gene match. The germline V gene encodes CDR1 SEHNR and CDR2 FQNEAQ (reference sequence). The CDR3 totals 13 residues. Source study methods: Amplification with reference gene primers provided the estimates of nucleated cell counts. Clones were sequenced by immunoSEQ multiplex PCR, and TCRdb holds only the in-frame ones, with some missing. The V and J calls and the clone size are those of that table, but D and trimming were determined from the DNA. The data show under 250,000 clones, 75% to 90% seen once. This TCR was recovered from a man between 60 and 70 years old who had recovered from COVID-19. The sample taken for sequencing was peripheral blood. The chain is built from TRBV7-9 and TRBJ2-2; 7 bases line up with TRBD1. DNA for the CDR3: TGTGCCAGCAGCACCAGGGGGACCGGGGAGCTGTTTTTT. It encodes CASSTRGTGELFF.